Presented here are 7 T cell receptor beta chains from one specimen sequenced in a study of identical twins. TCRdb recomputed calls from the 5' RACE reads with MiXCR, one row per CDR3 protein. This table has roughly 230,000 distinct CDR3 sequences, about 8.3% appearing once. The data also belong to a second study, concerning yellow fever vaccine responses in identical twins.

Sequenced: CD8+ T cells sorted from blood. The receptors come from a woman between 18 and 29 years old in good health.

This clonotype has more than one count but fewer than ten. CDR3 DNA sequence: TGTGCCAGTCTTCTTGGCCCGAGCTCCTACGAGCAGTACTTC. Its protein product is CASLLGPSSYEQYF. The chain joins TRBV11-2 to TRBJ2-7; unclear D gene. V dropped 9 bases and J dropped 0 bases, with 15 bases sitting between them. This CDR3 region has 14 residues. Germline CDR1 is SGHAT and CDR2 is FQNNGV.

This clonotype was detected only a few times. Relative to the germline gene, one junction end is altered; a read error may explain this. J is TRBJ2-5 and V is TRBV7-7; 7 bases align to TRBD1. The CDR3 contains 16 residues. CDR1 SSHAT and CDR2 FNYEAQ come from the germline V gene (reference sequence). The DNA for the CDR3 is TGTGCTAGCAGCGTCACCCAGGGGGTCCTCCAAGAGACCCAGTACTTC. It codes for CASSVTQGVLQETQYF.

This clonotype has only a few counts. V and J are TRBV28 and TRBJ2-2; D is unresolved. Germline V CDR1 and CDR2: MDHEN, SYDVKM. Trimming pared 6 bases from V and 5 bases from J, leaving 16 bases between. The CDR3 is 15 residues long. This chain's CDR3 is CASRPPWEGTGELFF. The CDR3 bases are TGTGCCAGCAGGCCTCCCTGGGAAGGTACCGGGGAGCTGTTTTTT.

This clonotype was picked up many times. The rearrangement joins TRBV7-6 to TRBJ2-3, with D unclear. Trimming took 4 bases from V and 2 from J, leaving 13 bases between them. The CDR3 has 15 amino acids. The germline CDR1 and CDR2 sequences are SGHVS and FNYEAQ. The CDR3 loop is CASSSGPDHTDTQYF. The CDR3 DNA reads TGTGCCAGCAGCTCTGGGCCAGACCACACAGATACGCAGTATTTT.

Regarding this clonotype: A read error is possible here, since a much larger clone lies one base away. The V call is TRBV7-9, the J call TRBJ1-2; perhaps TRBD1 as D (5 bases). Per germline, CDR1 SEHNR and CDR2 FQNEAQ (reference sequence). This CDR3 has 14 residues. The CDR3 is CASSLQGMDYGSTF. In DNA, the CDR3 is TGTGCCAGCAGCTTACAGGGTATGGACTATGGCTCCACCTTC.

The rearrangement joins TRBV6-6 to TRBJ1-1; D gene ambiguous. CDR1 is MNHNY, CDR2 SVGAGI, per germline (reference sequence). There are 11 residues in the CDR3. V dropped 10 bases and J dropped 2 bases, with 8 bases sitting between them. CDR3 residues: CATDENTEAFF. CDR3 nucleotides: TGTGCCACCGACGAAAACACTGAAGCTTTCTTT.

Points on this clonotype: A much larger clone lies a single base off, so this may be a read error. The V gene is TRBV7-9, the J gene TRBJ2-1; 11 positions agree with TRBD1. The CDR3 totals 16 residues. In germline, CDR1 is SEHNR, CDR2 FQNEAQ (reference sequence). The CDR3 spells CASSLASGTGGDELFF. Written as DNA, the CDR3 is TGTGCCAGCAGCTTAGCTTCCGGGACAGGGGGTGATGAGCTGTTCTTC. Variable domain in full (rest from reference TRBV7-9 and TRBJ2-1): DTGVSQNPRHKITKRGQNVTFRCDPISEHNRLYWYRQTLGQGPEFLTYFQNEAQLEKSRLLSDRFSAERPKGSFSTLEIQRTEQGDSAMYLCASSLASGTGGDELFFGPGTRLTVL.